Sequencing of this TCR beta chain was carried out in a study of cytomegalovirus exposure and HLA in healthy donors. In the study overall: Earlier, some 170 million T cells were analyzed, and fewer than 120 million unique TCR beta sequences were found among them. Findings and limits, study-wide: A missense DCLRE1C variant was associated with V- and J-gene trimming of TCR beta chains in a later analysis, and an independent cohort replicated the association. Indistinguishable V segments, including TRBV6-2 and TRBV6-3, were excluded.

In this sample, this clone turned up a few times. Its specificity is unknown. All the people who gave samples were healthy bone marrow donors. Germline assignment: CDR1 SGHVS and CDR2 FQNEAQ. V lost 5 bases, J lost 7 bases, and 9 bases stayed unmatched. This CDR3 has 16 residues. The PCR employed 60 Vbeta primers together with 13 Jbeta primers. Repertoires were generated with immunoSEQ multiplex PCR, while TCRdb's copy carries only in-frame clones and drops some. The sample has about 130,000 clones; approximately 83% are singletons. The rearrangement joins TRBV7-8 to TRBJ1-5; 12 positions agree with TRBD1. The clonotype was recovered from a man between 35 and 55 years old in good health and CMV-seronegative. Sequences were obtained from PBMCs. CDR3 nucleotide sequence: TGTGCCAGCAGCCCGCCGGGGACAGGGGGCGGGCAGCCCCAGCATTTT. Protein product: CASSPPGTGGGQPQHF.